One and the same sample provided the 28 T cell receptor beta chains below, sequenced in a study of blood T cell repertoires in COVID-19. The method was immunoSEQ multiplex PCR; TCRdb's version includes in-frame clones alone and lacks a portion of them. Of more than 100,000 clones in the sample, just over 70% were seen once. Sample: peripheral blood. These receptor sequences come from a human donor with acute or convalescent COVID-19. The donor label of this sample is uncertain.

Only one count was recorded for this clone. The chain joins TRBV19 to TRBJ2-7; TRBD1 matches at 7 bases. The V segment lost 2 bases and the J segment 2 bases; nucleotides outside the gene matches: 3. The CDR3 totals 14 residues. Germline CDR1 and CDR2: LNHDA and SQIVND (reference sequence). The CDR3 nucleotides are TGTGCCAGTAGTATATTACAGGGGACCTACGAGCAGTACTTC. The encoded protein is CASSILQGTYEQYF.

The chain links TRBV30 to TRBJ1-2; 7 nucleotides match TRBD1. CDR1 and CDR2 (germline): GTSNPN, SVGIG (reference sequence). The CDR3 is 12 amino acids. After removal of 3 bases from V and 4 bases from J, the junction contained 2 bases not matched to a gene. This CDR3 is CAWSRDSYGYTF. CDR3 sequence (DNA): TGTGCCTGGAGCCGGGACAGCTATGGCTACACCTTC.

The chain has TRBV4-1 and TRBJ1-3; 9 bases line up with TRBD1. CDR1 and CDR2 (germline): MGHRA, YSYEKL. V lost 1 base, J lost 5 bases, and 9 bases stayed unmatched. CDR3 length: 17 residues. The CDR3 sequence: CASSQGPGQGVRNTIYF. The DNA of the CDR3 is TGCGCCAGCAGCCAAGGACCGGGACAGGGAGTACGAAACACCATATATTTT.

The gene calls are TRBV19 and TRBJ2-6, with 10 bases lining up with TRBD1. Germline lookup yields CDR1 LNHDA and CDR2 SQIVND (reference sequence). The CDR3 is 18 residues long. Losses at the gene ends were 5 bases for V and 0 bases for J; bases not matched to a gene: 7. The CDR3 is CASSPRQGASSGANVLTF. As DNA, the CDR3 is TGTGCCAGTAGTCCCCGACAGGGGGCCTCCTCTGGGGCCAACGTCCTGACTTTC.

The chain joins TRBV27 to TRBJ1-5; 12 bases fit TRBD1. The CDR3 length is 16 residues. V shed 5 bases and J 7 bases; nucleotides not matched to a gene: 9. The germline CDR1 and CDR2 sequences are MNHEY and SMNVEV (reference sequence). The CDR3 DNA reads TGTGCCAGCAGTCCACTGGGACAGGGGGCTGGCCAGCCCCAGCATTTT. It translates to CASSPLGQGAGQPQHF.

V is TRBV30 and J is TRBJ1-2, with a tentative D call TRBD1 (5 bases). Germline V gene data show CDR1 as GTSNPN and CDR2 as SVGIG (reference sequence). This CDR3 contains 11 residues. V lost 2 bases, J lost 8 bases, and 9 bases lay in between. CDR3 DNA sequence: TGTGCCTGGAGTCCCAGGGTCGGCTACACCTTC. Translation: CAWSPRVGYTF.

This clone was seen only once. This CDR3 reads CASRLTGGNTEAFF. The CDR3 coding sequence is TGTGCCAGCAGGCTAACAGGGGGGAACACTGAAGCTTTCTTT. V and J are TRBV2 and TRBJ1-1, with 8 nucleotides matching TRBD1. J was trimmed by 1 base and V by 6 bases; bases with no gene match: 4. Germline CDR1 and CDR2: SNHLY and FYNNEI. There are 14 residues in the CDR3.

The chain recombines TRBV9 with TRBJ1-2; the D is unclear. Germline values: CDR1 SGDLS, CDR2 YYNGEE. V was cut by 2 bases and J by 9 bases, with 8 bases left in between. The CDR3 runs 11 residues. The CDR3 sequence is CASSVSERYTF. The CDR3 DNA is TGTGCCAGCAGCGTTTCGGAGCGCTACACCTTC.

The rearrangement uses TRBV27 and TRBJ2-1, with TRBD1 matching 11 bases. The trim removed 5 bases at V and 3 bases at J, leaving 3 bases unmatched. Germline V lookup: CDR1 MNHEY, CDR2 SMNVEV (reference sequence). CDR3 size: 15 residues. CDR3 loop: CASSRGTGGYNEQFF. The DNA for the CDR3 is TGTGCCAGCAGTAGAGGGACAGGGGGCTACAATGAGCAGTTCTTC.

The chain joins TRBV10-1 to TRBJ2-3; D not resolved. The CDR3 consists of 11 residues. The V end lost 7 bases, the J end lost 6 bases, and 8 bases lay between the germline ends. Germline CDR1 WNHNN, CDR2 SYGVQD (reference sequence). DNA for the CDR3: TGCGCCAGCAAGCCTAGGGATACGCAGTATTTT. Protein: CASKPRDTQYF.

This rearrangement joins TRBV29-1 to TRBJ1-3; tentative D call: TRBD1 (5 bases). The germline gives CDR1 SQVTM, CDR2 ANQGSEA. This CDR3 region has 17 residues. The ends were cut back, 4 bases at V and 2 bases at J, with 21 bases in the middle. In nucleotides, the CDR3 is TGCAGCGTTGTCTCTGGGGTGGACACAAAAACTGGAAACACCATATATTTT. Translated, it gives CSVVSGVDTKTGNTIYF. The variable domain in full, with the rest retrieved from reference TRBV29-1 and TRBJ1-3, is SAVISQKPSRDICQRGTSLTIQCQVDSQVTMMFWYRQQPGQSLTLIATANQGSEATYESGFVIDKFPISRPNLTFSTLTVSNMSPEDSSIYLCSVVSGVDTKTGNTIYFGEGSWLTVV.

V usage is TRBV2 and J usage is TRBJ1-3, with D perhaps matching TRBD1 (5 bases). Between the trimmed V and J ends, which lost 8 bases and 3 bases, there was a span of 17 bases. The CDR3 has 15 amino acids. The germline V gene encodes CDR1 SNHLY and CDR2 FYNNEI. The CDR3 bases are TGTGCCAGCGGGTTGGGCCAGGGAAGTGGAAACACCATATATTTT. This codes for CASGLGQGSGNTIYF.

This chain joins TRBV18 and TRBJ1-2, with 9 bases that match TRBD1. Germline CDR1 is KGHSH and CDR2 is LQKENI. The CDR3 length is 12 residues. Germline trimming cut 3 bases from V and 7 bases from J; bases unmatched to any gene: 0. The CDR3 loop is CASSPGQGGYTF. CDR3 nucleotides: TGTGCCAGCTCACCGGGACAGGGTGGCTACACCTTC. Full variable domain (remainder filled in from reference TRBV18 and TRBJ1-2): NAGVMQNPRHLVRRRGQEARLRCSPMKGHSHVYWYRQLPEEGLKFMVYLQKENIIDESGMPKERFSAEFPKEGPSILRIQQVVRGDSAAYFCASSPGQGGYTFGSGTRLTVV.

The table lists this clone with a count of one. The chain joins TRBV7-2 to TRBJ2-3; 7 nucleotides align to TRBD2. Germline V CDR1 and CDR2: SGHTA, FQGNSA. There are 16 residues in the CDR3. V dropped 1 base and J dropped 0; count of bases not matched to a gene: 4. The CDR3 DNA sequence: TGTGCCAGCAGCTTAGGGCTAGCGGTTAGCACAGATACGCAGTATTTT. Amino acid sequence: CASSLGLAVSTDTQYF.

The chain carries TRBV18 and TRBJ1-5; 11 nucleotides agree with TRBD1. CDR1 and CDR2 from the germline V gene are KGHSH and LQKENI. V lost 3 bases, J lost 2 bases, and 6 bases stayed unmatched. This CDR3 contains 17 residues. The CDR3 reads CASSPSGTGGGNQPQHF. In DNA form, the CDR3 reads TGTGCCAGCTCACCTTCCGGGACAGGGGGAGGCAATCAGCCCCAGCATTTT.

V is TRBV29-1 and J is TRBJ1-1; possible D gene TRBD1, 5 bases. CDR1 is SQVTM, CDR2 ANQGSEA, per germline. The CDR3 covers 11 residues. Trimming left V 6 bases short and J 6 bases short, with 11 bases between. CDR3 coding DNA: TGCAGCGTGATCAGGGTGTCTGAAGCTTTCTTT. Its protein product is CSVIRVSEAFF.

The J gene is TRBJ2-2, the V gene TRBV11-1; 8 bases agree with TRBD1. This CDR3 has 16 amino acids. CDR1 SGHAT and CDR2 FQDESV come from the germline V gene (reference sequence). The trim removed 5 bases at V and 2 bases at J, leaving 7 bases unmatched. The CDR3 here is CASSKSQGGNTGELFF. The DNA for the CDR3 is TGTGCCAGCAGCAAATCACAGGGGGGCAACACCGGGGAGCTGTTTTTT.

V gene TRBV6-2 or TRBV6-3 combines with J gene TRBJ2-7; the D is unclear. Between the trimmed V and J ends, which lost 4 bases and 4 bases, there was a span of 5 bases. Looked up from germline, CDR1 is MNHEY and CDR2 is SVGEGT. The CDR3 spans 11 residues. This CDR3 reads CASSSYYEQYV. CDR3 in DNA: TGTGCCAGCAGTTCTTATTACGAGCAGTACGTC.

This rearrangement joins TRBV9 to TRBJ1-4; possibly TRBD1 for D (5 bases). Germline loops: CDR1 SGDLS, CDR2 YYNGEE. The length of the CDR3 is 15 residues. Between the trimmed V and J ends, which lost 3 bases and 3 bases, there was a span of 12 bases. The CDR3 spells CASSATSGANEKLFF. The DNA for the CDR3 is TGTGCCAGCAGCGCGACCTCGGGGGCTAATGAAAAACTGTTTTTT.

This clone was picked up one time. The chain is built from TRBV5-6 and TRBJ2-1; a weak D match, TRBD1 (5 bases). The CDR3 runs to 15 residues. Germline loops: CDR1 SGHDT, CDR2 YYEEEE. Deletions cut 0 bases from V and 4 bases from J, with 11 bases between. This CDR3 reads CASSLDRNEYNEQFF. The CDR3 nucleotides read TGTGCCAGCAGCTTGGACAGGAATGAGTACAATGAGCAGTTCTTC. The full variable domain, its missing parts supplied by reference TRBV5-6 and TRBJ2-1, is DAGVTQSPTHLIKTRGQQVTLRCSPKSGHDTVSWYQQALGQGPQFIFQYYEEEERQRGNFPDRFSGHQFPNYSSELNVNALLLGDSALYLCASSLDRNEYNEQFFGPGTRLTVL.

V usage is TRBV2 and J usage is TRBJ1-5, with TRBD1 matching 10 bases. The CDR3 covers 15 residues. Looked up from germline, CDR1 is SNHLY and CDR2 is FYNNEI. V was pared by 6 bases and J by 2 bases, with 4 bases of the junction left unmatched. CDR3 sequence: CASRTGGSGNQPQHF. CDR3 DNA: TGTGCCAGCAGGACAGGGGGCAGTGGCAATCAGCCCCAGCATTTT.

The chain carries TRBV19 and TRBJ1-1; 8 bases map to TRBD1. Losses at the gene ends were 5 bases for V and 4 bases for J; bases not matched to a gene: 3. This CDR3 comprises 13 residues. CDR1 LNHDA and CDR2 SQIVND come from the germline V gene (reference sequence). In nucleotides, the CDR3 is TGTGCCAGTAGTCAGGGGGCGGGCACTGAAGCTTTCTTT. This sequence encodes CASSQGAGTEAFF.

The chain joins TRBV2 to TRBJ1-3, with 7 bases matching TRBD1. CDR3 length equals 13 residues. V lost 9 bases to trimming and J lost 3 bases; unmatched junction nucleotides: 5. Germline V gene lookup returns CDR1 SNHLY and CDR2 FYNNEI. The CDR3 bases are TGTGCCAGATTGACAGGGAGTGGAAACACCATATATTTT. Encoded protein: CARLTGSGNTIYF.

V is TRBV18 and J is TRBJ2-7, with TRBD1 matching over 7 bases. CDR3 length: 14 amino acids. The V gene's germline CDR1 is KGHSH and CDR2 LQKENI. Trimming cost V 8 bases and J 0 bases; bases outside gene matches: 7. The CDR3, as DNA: TGTGCCAGCCTCACAGGGGAGAGCTCCTACGAGCAGTACGTC. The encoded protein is CASLTGESSYEQYV.

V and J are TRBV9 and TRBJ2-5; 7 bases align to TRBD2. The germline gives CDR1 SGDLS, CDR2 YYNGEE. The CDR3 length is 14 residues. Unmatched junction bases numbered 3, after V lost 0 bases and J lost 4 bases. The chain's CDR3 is CASSVGSSGETQYF. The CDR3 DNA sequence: TGTGCCAGCAGCGTAGGGTCTAGCGGAGAGACCCAGTACTTC.

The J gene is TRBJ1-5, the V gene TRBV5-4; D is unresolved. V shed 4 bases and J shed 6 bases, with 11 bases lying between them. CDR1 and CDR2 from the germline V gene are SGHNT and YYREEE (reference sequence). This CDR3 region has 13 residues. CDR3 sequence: CASSLGGRQPQHF. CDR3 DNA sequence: TGTGCCAGCAGCCTGGGAGGGCGTCAGCCCCAGCATTTT.

CDR3 sequence (DNA): TGTGCCAGCAGTAATATACAGGGGAATGGCTACACCTTC. Protein product: CASSNIQGNGYTF. The chain combines TRBV6-1 with TRBJ1-2, with 7 bases matching TRBD1. V gave up 5 bases and J gave up 6 bases; unmatched junction bases: 6. CDR3 length: 13 residues. CDR1 and CDR2 from the germline V gene are MNHNS and SASEGT.

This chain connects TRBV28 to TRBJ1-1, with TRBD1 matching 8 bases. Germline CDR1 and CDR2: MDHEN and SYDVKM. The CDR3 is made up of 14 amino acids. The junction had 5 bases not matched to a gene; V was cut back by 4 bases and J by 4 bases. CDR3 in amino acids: CASSSHTGGTEAFF. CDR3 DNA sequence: TGTGCCAGCAGTTCCCACACAGGGGGCACTGAAGCTTTCTTT.